This TCR beta chain appears in the sequencing data of a study of blood T cells in healthy people across ages. Notes on the study in general: TCR beta diversity correlated strongly with naive T cell percentage. The CMV status of each donor remained undetermined, and this could have confounded shifts in expanded clonotypes.

V lost 7 bases and J lost 3, with 16 bases in between. This CDR3 comprises 13 residues. Germline loops: CDR1 DFQATT, CDR2 SNEGSKA (reference sequence). This clonotype turned up a few times. Its target is not known. PCR was performed a second time for about 6 to 12 cycles using a sample-barcoded 5' primer and a J-beta primer mix. Via MiXCR, TCRdb re-called the 5' RACE reads, giving one row per CDR3 protein. The sample contains about 1,600,000 distinct CDR3 sequences, approximately 42% of which appear only once. V gene TRBV20-1 combines with J gene TRBJ2-7; D not certain. This TCR came from a woman younger than 30 in good health. Sequences were obtained from blood. CDR3 sequence: CSVVWPSGYEQYF. CDR3 coding DNA: TGCAGTGTCGTATGGCCCAGTGGCTACGAGCAGTACTTC.